The present TCR beta chain was sequenced within a study of cytomegalovirus exposure and HLA in healthy donors. Overall study findings and caveats: A list of about 160 TCR beta chains associated with cytomegalovirus was given.

Concerning this clone: Its antigen is as yet unknown.

This CDR3 is 16 amino acids long. From germline, CDR1 is SGHRS and CDR2 YFSETQ. With 4 bases removed from V and 0 bases from J, the gap between germline ends came to 13 bases. This table comes from immunoSEQ multiplex PCR, and its TCRdb copy is limited to in-frame clones, with some not included. The sample consists of about 250,000 clones, roughly 84% of them appearing once. The sequencing input was PBMCs. The receptor's source is a man aged 18 to 29 in good health and CMV-seropositive. The gene calls are TRBV5-1 and TRBJ2-2; TRBD2 might be the D (7 bases). The CDR3 spells CASSLGGAPNTGELFF. As DNA, the CDR3 is TGCGCCAGCAGCCTGGGGGGGGCCCCGAACACCGGGGAGCTGTTTTTT.